This TCR beta chain is from a study of sequential checkpoint blockade in melanoma. Generated by immunoSEQ multiplex PCR, the TCRdb table keeps only in-frame clones and is missing some. The repertoire includes several thousand clones, around 24% of them detected once, and approximately 5.6% sits in the top ten. Sample treatment: randomized to nivolumab then ipilimumab (arm A) or the reverse (arm B). Patients had received no earlier DNA-damaging chemotherapy. CDR1 and CDR2 from the germline V gene are SGHRS and YFSETQ. The ends lost 5 bases at V and 1 base at J; junction bases unmatched: 4. The CDR3 covers 15 residues.

The TCR comes from a human donor with melanoma. The sequences come from tumor tissue (inferred from file names), collected from a patient given nivolumab and ipilimumab in sequence. This chain joins TRBV5-1 and TRBJ2-5, with TRBD1 matching over 11 bases. CDR3 protein: CASRSGTGGQETQYF. CDR3 sequence (DNA): TGCGCCAGCAGATCCGGGACAGGGGGCCAAGAGACCCAGTACTTC.